This TCR beta chain comes out of a study of Graves' ophthalmopathy and Graves' hyperthyroidism. Amplifying from RNA transcripts, the study obtained TCR beta CDR3 regions. RT-PCR with HTBI primers came first, then second-round multiplex PCR. A single record per CDR3 protein comes from TCRdb applying MiXCR to the multiplex PCR reads. The sample includes about 1.1 million distinct CDR3 sequences, about 40% of them seen just once. This clonotype has at least ten counts. The ends lost 5 bases at V and 6 bases at J; junction bases unmatched: 6. The germline gives CDR1 SGHDN, CDR2 FVKESK. The CDR3 runs 13 residues.

The sequenced material came from peripheral blood or thyroid tissue (not recorded which). The receptor comes from an adult man with Graves' hyperthyroidism. The chain has TRBV14 and TRBJ2-7; TRBD2 agrees at 8 bases. CDR3 in DNA: TGTGCCAGCAGCAACGCGGGAGGAGCCGAGCAGTACTTC. It yields the protein CASSNAGGAEQYF.